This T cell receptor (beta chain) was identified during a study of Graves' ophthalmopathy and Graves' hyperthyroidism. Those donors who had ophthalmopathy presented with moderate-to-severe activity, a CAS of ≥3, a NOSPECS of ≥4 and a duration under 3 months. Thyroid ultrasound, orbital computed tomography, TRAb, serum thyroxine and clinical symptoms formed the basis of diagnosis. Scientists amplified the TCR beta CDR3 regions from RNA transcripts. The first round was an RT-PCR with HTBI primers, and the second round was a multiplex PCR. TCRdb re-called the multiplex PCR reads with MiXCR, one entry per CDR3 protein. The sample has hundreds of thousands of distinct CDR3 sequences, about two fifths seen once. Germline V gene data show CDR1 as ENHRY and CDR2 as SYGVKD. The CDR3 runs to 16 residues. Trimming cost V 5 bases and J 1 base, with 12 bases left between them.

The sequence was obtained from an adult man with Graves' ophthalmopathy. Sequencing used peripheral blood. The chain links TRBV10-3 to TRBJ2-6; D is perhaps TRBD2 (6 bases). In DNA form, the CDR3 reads TGTGCCATCAGTACATCTAGCGCATCTGGGGCCAACGTCCTGACTTTC. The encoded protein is CAISTSSASGANVLTF.